These T cell receptor beta chains were read from a single sample in a study of identifying expanded T cells in peripheral blood. Repertoires were generated with immunoSEQ multiplex PCR, while TCRdb's copy carries only in-frame clones and drops some. The data show approximately 100,000 clones, roughly 91% seen once. Sequenced: blood. The source of these receptors is a person aged 18 to 70 in good health. CDR3s include the opening cysteine and the closing phenylalanine or tryptophan. A D gene is named only where the DNA matches it firmly. The size of a clone is reported for some rows only, either as once, few or many, or as a class for expanded clones.

>.|.|TRBJ2-7|TRBV6-5
TGTGCCCTTAGCAGGGACACATCCTACGAGCAGTACTTC
CALSRDTSYEQYF
>.|TRBD1|TRBJ1-1|TRBV5-1
TGCGCCAGCAGCCAACAGGGGGCGAACACTGAAGCTTTCTTT
CASSQQGANTEAFF
>.|TRBD2|TRBJ2-3|TRBV25-1
TGTGCCAGCAGTGAAGGTCTAGCGGGGGGCACAGATACGCAGTATTTT
CASSEGLAGGTDTQYF
>.|TRBD2|TRBJ2-1|TRBV7-9
TGTGCCAGCAGGGGGGGGTACAATGAGCAGTTCTTC
CASRGGYNEQFF
>.|.|TRBJ2-3|TRBV7-2
TGTGCCAGCAGCCCGGTCGGGATTAGCACAGATACGCAGTATTTT
CASSPVGISTDTQYF
>once|.|TRBJ2-2|TRBV11-2
TGTGCCAGCAGCTGGGACTACACCGGGGAGCTGTTTTTT
CASSWDYTGELFF
>few|.|TRBJ1-3|TRBV13
TGTGCCAGCAGCTCAACGCAGGGTCCTGGAAACACCATATATTTT
CASSSTQGPGNTIYF
>.|.|TRBJ2-1|TRBV9
TGTGCCAGCAGCGCCCGGGGCCACCTTATCCATGAGCAGTTCTTC
CASSARGHLIHEQFF
>.|TRBD1|TRBJ1-2|TRBV5-1
TGCGCCAGCAGACAAGGACAGGGATTGGGCTATGGCTACACCTTC
CASRQGQGLGYGYTF
>.|.|TRBJ2-5|TRBV4-1
TGCGCCAGCAGCCAAGAACTGGTCAGAGAGACCCAGTACTTC
CASSQELVRETQYF
>.|.|TRBJ2-7|TRBV10-3
TGTGTCATCGTTGGGGGGGCCACCTACGAGCAGTACTTC
CVIVGGATYEQYF
>.|TRBD2|TRBJ2-5|TRBV27
TGTGCCAGCAGCCCACCACCCACTAGCGGCCATAGGGCCCAGTACTTC
CASSPPPTSGHRAQYF
>.|TRBD1|TRBJ2-1|TRBV7-2
TGTGCCAGCAGCATCACAGGGGTCTCCTACAATGAGCAGTTCTTC
CASSITGVSYNEQFF
>.|TRBD1|TRBJ1-1|TRBV5-8
TGTGCCAGCAGCTTGTGGAACGGCTGGGACAGGGGGAACACTGAAGCTTTCTTT
CASSLWNGWDRGNTEAFF
>.|TRBD1|TRBJ1-4|TRBV7-2
TGTGCCAGCAGCTTACGGGGGACAGGCCAGGAAAAACTGTTTTTT
CASSLRGTGQEKLFF
>.|.|TRBJ2-1|TRBV7-2
TGTGCCAGCAGCTTAATGGATAGCTACAATGAGCAGTTCTTC
CASSLMDSYNEQFF
>.|.|TRBJ2-1|TRBV7-9
TGTGCCAGCAGCTTAGTCGGTACAACTCGGTTCTTC
CASSLVGTTRFF
>.|.|TRBJ1-2|TRBV10-3
TGTGCCATCAGTGAGTCCCAAGGGGGGTCTGGCTACACCTTC
CAISESQGGSGYTF
>.|TRBD1|TRBJ2-2|TRBV9
TGTGCCAGCAGCGTAGCTACAGGACAGGGGGCGCGCGGGAAAGCGGGGGAGCTGTTTTTT
CASSVATGQGARGKAGELFF
>.|TRBD2|TRBJ2-1|TRBV29-1
TGCAGCGTTGCCGGGACTAGCGGGGGTCAGTCCTACAATGAGCAGTTCTTC
CSVAGTSGGQSYNEQFF
>.|.|TRBJ2-7|TRBV6-5
TGTGCCAGCAGTTACTCGGGCGGGACAGCGGCCTACGAGCAGTACTTC
CASSYSGGTAAYEQYF
>few|.|TRBJ1-6|TRBV11-2
TGTGCCAGCAGCTTGAGACCCTCACCCCTCCACTTT
CASSLRPSPLHF
>.|.|TRBJ2-3|TRBV30
TGTGCCTGGAGTGGCAGGAGCACAGATACGCAGTATTTT
CAWSGRSTDTQYF
>.|.|TRBJ2-1|TRBV19
TGTGCCAGTAGTAGGGGGGACAATGAGCAGTTCTTC
CASSRGDNEQFF
>.|.|TRBJ1-5|TRBV5-5
TGTGCCAGCAGCCTAACCGGAAATAGCAATCAGCCCCAGCATTTT
CASSLTGNSNQPQHF
>.|.|TRBJ2-4|TRBV5-6
TGTGCCAGCAGCTTTGGCGGGGTGTTGGCCAAAAACATTCAGTACTTC
CASSFGGVLAKNIQYF
>.|.|TRBJ1-5|TRBV6-5
TGTGCCAGCAGTTACGGGACGTTATCCCAGCCCCAGCATTTT
CASSYGTLSQPQHF
>.|.|TRBJ1-6|TRBV7-2
TGTGCCAGCAGCTTAGGGGCGGGTTATAATTCACCCCTCCACTTT
CASSLGAGYNSPLHF
>.|TRBD2|TRBJ2-3|TRBV9
TGTGCCAGCAGCGTAGCCGCGCGGGGACTAGCGGGGGCCACTCCCAGCACAGATACGCAGTATTTT
CASSVAARGLAGATPSTDTQYF